A single sample is the source of the 25 T cell receptor beta chains below, sequenced in a study of T cell changes during pregnancy in multiple sclerosis. Assay: immunoSEQ multiplex PCR; the TCRdb copy retains only in-frame clones and omits some. The sample has some 62,000 clones, about 90% seen once; the top ten hold approximately 3%. Sequences were derived from peripheral blood, sampled in the second trimester of pregnancy. These receptor sequences come from a female donor in good health, enrolled as a control in a pregnancy study.

V gene TRBV18 combines with J gene TRBJ2-2; tentative D call: TRBD1 (6 bases). The CDR3 has 22 amino acids. In germline, CDR1 is KGHSH, CDR2 LQKENI. Trimming took 2 bases from V and 1 from J, leaving 29 bases between them. CDR3 protein: CASSPEGADSLVQLENTGELFF. CDR3 DNA: TGTGCCAGCTCACCAGAGGGAGCGGACAGTCTTGTTCAACTAGAGAACACCGGGGAGCTGTTTTTT.

The J gene is TRBJ2-1, the V gene TRBV27; D not certain. Germline values: CDR1 MNHEY, CDR2 SMNVEV (reference sequence). The V end was cut by 6 bases, the J end by 5 bases, with 14 bases between. The length of the CDR3 is 14 residues. For the CDR3, the DNA is TGTGCCAGCAGCCGTTGGCCAGTCAACAATGAGCAGTTCTTC. The encoded protein is CASSRWPVNNEQFF.

This clone was counted once. V is TRBV21-1 and J is TRBJ2-1; TRBD2 was called by the table and not checked on the DNA. TRBV21-1 is tagged as a pseudogene. The CDR3 is 17 residues long. The CDR3 reads CASSNPRWVAGYNEQFF. The CDR3 DNA is TGTGCCAGCAGCAATCCACGGTGGGTAGCGGGGTACAATGAGCAGTTCTTC.

The chain employs TRBV7-3 and TRBJ2-5, with TRBD1 as a possible D gene (6 bases). Germline V lookup: CDR1 SGHTA, CDR2 FQGTGA. Trimming left V 2 bases short and J 5 bases short, with 9 bases between. The CDR3 totals 13 residues. The CDR3 coding sequence is TGTGCCAGCAGCTTATCCAGGGGCGAGACCCAGTACTTC. This sequence encodes CASSLSRGETQYF.

This chain links TRBV4-2 with TRBJ2-3, with 13 bases that match TRBD2. CDR3 length equals 16 residues. Trimming cost V 0 bases and J 4 bases; bases outside gene matches: 1. Germline assignment: CDR1 LGHNA and CDR2 YNFKEQ. CDR3 bases: TGTGCCAGCAGCCAAGAGGGGACTAGCGGGGCAGATACGCAGTATTTT. Its translation: CASSQEGTSGADTQYF.

This sequence joins TRBV4-2 and TRBJ1-1, with D possibly TRBD1 on 5 matching bases. Trimming removed 0 bases from V and 2 bases from J, with 13 bases in between. There are 16 residues in the CDR3. Germline CDR1 and CDR2: LGHNA and YNFKEQ. As DNA, the CDR3 is TGTGCCAGCAGCCAAGAGGGGGGAGGGAGAAACACTGAAGCTTTCTTT. This gives the protein CASSQEGGGRNTEAFF.

This chain joins TRBV30 and TRBJ1-1; D is uncertain. V was shortened by 2 bases and J by 3 bases, with 13 bases between the two germline ends. The germline V gene has CDR1 GTSNPN and CDR2 SVGIG (reference sequence). The CDR3 totals 14 residues. The chain's CDR3 is CAWSPGKLDTEAFF. Here the CDR3 DNA reads TGTGCCTGGAGTCCCGGGAAGTTGGACACTGAAGCTTTCTTT.

The chain employs TRBV6-5 and TRBJ2-1, with 8 positions matching TRBD1. Germline lookup yields CDR1 MNHEY and CDR2 SVGAGI. The CDR3 totals 16 residues. V lost 2 bases, J lost 4 bases, and 7 bases stayed unmatched. CDR3 residues: CASSYQGQGPYNEQFF. The CDR3 DNA reads as TGTGCCAGCAGTTACCAAGGACAGGGACCTTACAATGAGCAGTTCTTC.

V gene TRBV11-2 combines with J gene TRBJ2-7; TRBD1 agrees at 11 bases. With 1 base clipped from V and 2 bases from J, the junction kept 7 bases outside the gene matches. The CDR3 sequence is 17 residues long. Germline CDR1 SGHAT, CDR2 FQNNGV. The CDR3 region is CASSLVFGTGGTYEQYF. Here the CDR3 DNA reads TGTGCCAGCAGCTTAGTCTTTGGGACAGGGGGGACCTACGAGCAGTACTTC.

V gene TRBV7-2 combines with J gene TRBJ2-2; the match to TRBD2 covers 14 bases. The CDR3 is 17 residues long. Trimming took 7 bases from V and 4 from J; bases not matched to a gene: 8. Germline assignment: CDR1 SGHTA and CDR2 FQGNSA. In DNA form, the CDR3 reads TGTGCCAGCACCAAGGGACTAGCGGGAGCAGGCACCGGGGAGCTGTTTTTT. Encoded protein: CASTKGLAGAGTGELFF.

The chain has TRBV7-2 and TRBJ2-7; 7 bases align to TRBD2. Germline trimming cut 1 base from V and 6 bases from J; bases unmatched to any gene: 3. The CDR3 runs to 13 residues. Germline values: CDR1 SGHTA, CDR2 FQGNSA. CDR3 loop: CASSLERGGEQYF. CDR3 sequence (DNA): TGTGCCAGCAGCTTAGAGCGGGGTGGCGAGCAGTACTTC.

The J gene is TRBJ2-7, the V gene TRBV21-1; the table assigns TRBD1, which was not confirmed against the DNA. TRBV21-1 is listed as a pseudogene. The CDR3 length is 10 residues. The CDR3 loop is CASRRRDSGF. In nucleotides, the CDR3 is TGTGCCAGCAGAAGGAGGGACAGTGGCTTC.

The rearrangement joins TRBV5-1 to TRBJ2-5; D may be TRBD2 (6 bases). CDR1 is SGHRS and CDR2 is YFSETQ in the germline V gene. The length of the CDR3 is 13 residues. V lost 4 bases and J 1 base, leaving 8 bases between the germline ends. The CDR3 reads CASSLGGQETQYF. The CDR3 DNA reads as TGCGCCAGCAGCCTCGGGGGCCAAGAGACCCAGTACTTC.

The chain carries TRBV19 and TRBJ2-2; the match to TRBD2 covers 10 bases. Per the germline V gene, CDR1 is LNHDA and CDR2 is SQIVND (reference sequence). Trimming at V came to 8 bases and at J to 1 base, leaving 7 bases not matched to a gene. There are 16 residues in the CDR3. This chain's CDR3 is CASLAGVKMNTGELFF. CDR3 in DNA: TGTGCCAGTCTAGCGGGAGTTAAAATGAACACCGGGGAGCTGTTTTTT.

The CDR3 protein is CARSLTGTGYNEQFF. The CDR3 coding sequence is TGTGCTAGAAGTCTGACCGGGACAGGTTACAATGAGCAGTTCTTC. The chain has TRBV7-7 and TRBJ2-1, with 8 bases that match TRBD1. Germline values: CDR1 SSHAT, CDR2 FNYEAQ (reference sequence). The CDR3 length is 15 residues.

The rearrangement links TRBV30 to TRBJ2-7, with D possibly matching TRBD1 (7 bases). Trimming pared 0 bases from V and 4 bases from J, leaving 10 bases between. Per germline, CDR1 GTSNPN and CDR2 SVGIG (reference sequence). CDR3 length: 13 residues. CDR3 in amino acids: CAWSVRGAYEQYF. CDR3 DNA: TGTGCCTGGAGTGTCAGGGGGGCGTACGAGCAGTACTTC.

This clone was seen more than once but under ten times. The CDR3: CASSQRGIDIGGTEAFF. CDR3 DNA sequence: TGCGCCAGCAGCCAACGGGGGATCGACATCGGGGGCACTGAAGCTTTCTTT. The chain recombines TRBV4-1 with TRBJ1-1; D is possibly TRBD1 (5 bases). Germline CDR1 and CDR2: MGHRA and YSYEKL. This CDR3 has 17 residues. V was pared by 2 bases and J by 4 bases, with 20 bases between.

V is TRBV4-1 and J is TRBJ1-1, with D hard to call. Germline V gene data show CDR1 as MGHRA and CDR2 as YSYEKL. This CDR3 has 15 residues. V was pared by 3 bases and J by 6 bases, with 17 bases between. The CDR3 loop is CASSHTRGIAPEAFF. CDR3 nucleotides: TGCGCCAGCAGCCACACCCGGGGTATAGCACCTGAAGCTTTCTTT.

The V gene is TRBV6-5, the J gene TRBJ1-2; 9 bases agree with TRBD1. J gave up 0 bases and V 6 bases, and 5 bases lay outside the gene matches. The germline gives CDR1 MNHEY, CDR2 SVGAGI. The CDR3 is 15 residues long. CDR3 nucleotides: TGTGCCAGCAGATTCCGGGACAGGGCTAACTATGGCTACACCTTC. Residues: CASRFRDRANYGYTF.

The chain has TRBV25-1 and TRBJ2-3; D perhaps matches TRBD2 (6 bases). V dropped 0 bases and J dropped 0 bases, with 7 bases sitting between them. There are 15 residues in the CDR3. In germline, CDR1 is MGHDK, CDR2 SYGVNS. CDR3 sequence: CASSEYRGSTDTQYF. In DNA, the CDR3 is TGTGCCAGCAGTGAATACCGGGGGAGCACAGATACGCAGTATTTT.

The chain has TRBV29-1 and TRBJ1-2; D unclear. V was cut by 6 bases and J by 1 base, with 9 bases left in between. There are 12 residues in the CDR3. Germline-derived CDR1 and CDR2 are SQVTM and ANQGSEA. CDR3 in DNA: TGCAGCGTGTCCACTAATAACTATGGCTACACCTTC. Residues: CSVSTNNYGYTF.

The chain uses TRBV7-2 and TRBJ2-1; D might be TRBD2 (5 bases). The CDR3 contains 12 residues. Trimming took 8 bases from V and 9 from J, leaving 14 bases between them. CDR1 SGHTA and CDR2 FQGNSA come from the germline V gene. DNA of the CDR3: TGTGCCAGCCGATCACTAGTCACTGAGCAGTTCTTC. Translated, it gives CASRSLVTEQFF.

This clone was seen once. The chain uses TRBV7-3 and TRBJ2-1; TRBD2 matches at 8 bases. V shed 0 bases, J shed 6 bases, and the junction held 7 bases outside the gene matches. The CDR3 is made up of 16 amino acids. Looked up from germline, CDR1 is SGHTA and CDR2 is FQGTGA. For the CDR3, the DNA is TGTGCCAGCAGCTTAACGTCGGGGACTAGTTTCAATGAGCAGTTCTTC. It codes for CASSLTSGTSFNEQFF.

The V gene is TRBV30, the J gene TRBJ2-5; the D is unclear. This CDR3 contains 13 residues. The V and J ends lost 1 base and 2 bases respectively, with 8 bases between them. Germline assignment: CDR1 GTSNPN and CDR2 SVGIG (reference sequence). The DNA of the CDR3 is TGTGCCTGGAGTGGACTGGTACAAGAGACCCAGTACTTC. This encodes CAWSGLVQETQYF. The entire variable domain, with the rest obtained from reference TRBV30 and TRBJ2-5, is as follows: SQTIHQWPATLVQPVGSPLSLECTVEGTSNPNLYWYRQAAGRGLQLLFYSVGIGQISSEVPQNLSASRPQDRQFILSSKKLLLSDSGFYLCAWSGLVQETQYFGPGTRLLVL.

This chain joins TRBV25-1 and TRBJ2-5; D is perhaps TRBD1 (5 bases). This CDR3 region has 16 residues. V was shortened by 5 bases and J by 4 bases, with 20 bases between the two germline ends. CDR1 is MGHDK, CDR2 SYGVNS, per germline. This CDR3 reads CASSLTGLGRGETQYF. The CDR3 DNA sequence: TGTGCCAGCAGTCTTACCGGGCTCGGAAGGGGAGAGACCCAGTACTTC.